The rows below give T cell receptor beta chains drawn from one sample of a study of identical twins. MiXCR, applied by TCRdb to the 5' RACE reads, yields one record per CDR3 protein. The table has under 800,000 distinct CDR3 sequences, over 20% seen once. These sequences were also reported in another study, on T cells expressing NK-cell markers.

Material for sequencing was PBMCs. These receptors were collected from a woman aged 18-29 years in good health. CDR3s include the opening cysteine and the closing phenylalanine or tryptophan. A D gene is named only where the DNA matches it firmly. Only some rows state a clone size, as once, few, many or a class for expanded clones.

CDR3aa,CDR3nt,d_gene,len,j_gene,abundance,v_gene
CAGTTTGNEAYEQYF,TGTGCCGGTACTACGACAGGGAACGAAGCCTACGAGCAGTACTTC,TRBD1,15,TRBJ2-7,.,TRBV7-9
CASSLRPRGEAFF,TGTGCCAGCAGCTTAAGGCCCAGAGGAGAAGCTTTCTTT,.,13,TRBJ1-1,.,TRBV7-3
CASSIGVAVIF,TGTGCCAGTAGTATTGGGGTGGCAGTTATTTTT,.,11,TRBJ1-1,.,TRBV19
CASSPRALNTGELFF,TGTGCCAGCAGCCCCAGAGCATTGAACACCGGGGAGCTGTTTTTT,.,15,TRBJ2-2,.,TRBV14
CASSPDGLGGNEKLFF,TGTGCCAGCAGCCCCGACGGTTTAGGGGGGAATGAAAAACTGTTTTTT,.,16,TRBJ1-4,.,TRBV7-9
CASSLRDNPVF,TGCGCCAGCAGCTTGAGAGACAACCCGGTCTTT,.,11,TRBJ1-1,many,TRBV5-1
CASSLARGQKAYEQYF,TGTGCCAGCAGCTTAGCGCGTGGTCAGAAGGCCTACGAGCAGTACTTC,.,16,TRBJ2-7,many,TRBV7-9
CASSSKPTGELFF,TGTGCCAGCAGCTCTAAACCCACCGGGGAGCTGTTTTTT,.,13,TRBJ2-2,.,TRBV7-3
CSARGRDWGNEQFF,TGCAGTGCTAGAGGGAGGGACTGGGGAAATGAGCAGTTCTTC,.,14,TRBJ2-1,.,TRBV20-1
CSVAHSGRDEQYF,TGCAGCGTCGCCCATAGCGGGAGAGACGAGCAGTACTTC,TRBD2,13,TRBJ2-7,.,TRBV29-1
CASSLGRSGRNEQFF,TGTGCCAGCAGCTTAGGTCGCTCCGGTAGGAATGAGCAGTTCTTC,.,15,TRBJ2-1,.,TRBV7-2
CASSALRSGEQFF,TGTGCCAGCAGTGCACTGAGATCGGGTGAGCAGTTCTTC,.,13,TRBJ2-1,.,TRBV6-1
CASTLRGGSNQPQHF,TGTGCCAGCACCTTACGGGGAGGAAGCAATCAGCCCCAGCATTTT,.,15,TRBJ1-5,many,TRBV6-1
CASSYGGGAFTEAFF,TGTGCCAGCAGTTACGGTGGAGGGGCTTTCACTGAAGCTTTCTTT,.,15,TRBJ1-1,.,TRBV6-5
CASRSGAGANVLTF,TGTGCCAGCAGGTCCGGGGCCGGGGCCAACGTCCTGACTTTC,.,14,TRBJ2-6,.,TRBV12-3/TRBV12-4
CSVGDQPQHF,TGCAGCGTTGGAGATCAGCCCCAGCATTTT,.,10,TRBJ1-5,.,TRBV29-1
CSASMEGTQYF,TGCAGTGCTTCCATGGAAGGGACGCAGTATTTT,.,11,TRBJ2-3,.,TRBV20-1
CASSSVPRASNQPQHF,TGTGCCAGCAGTTCAGTGCCAAGGGCTAGCAATCAGCCCCAGCATTTT,.,16,TRBJ1-5,few,TRBV27
CAISSTRGGVRQRTYEQYF,TGTGCCATCAGTTCTACACGCGGGGGGGTAAGGCAAAGGACCTACGAGCAGTACTTC,TRBD2,19,TRBJ2-7,.,TRBV10-3
CASSSSMYQETQYF,TGCGCCAGCAGCTCGAGCATGTACCAAGAGACCCAGTACTTC,.,14,TRBJ2-5,.,TRBV5-1
CASSLSTSTDTQYF,TGCGCCAGCAGCCTCTCGACTAGCACAGATACGCAGTATTTT,.,14,TRBJ2-3,few,TRBV4-3
CASNSRAGNYGYTF,TGTGCCAGCAACTCCCGCGCCGGAAACTATGGCTACACCTTC,.,14,TRBJ1-2,many,TRBV6-1
CASSLRGLMTRPEQYF,TGTGCCAGCAGCTTAAGGGGCCTTATGACTAGGCCCGAGCAGTACTTC,.,16,TRBJ2-7,.,TRBV7-2
CASSPNPGLAGEVEQFF,TGTGCCAGCAGCCCAAACCCGGGACTAGCGGGAGAGGTAGAGCAGTTCTTC,TRBD2,17,TRBJ2-1,.,TRBV27
CASSVTGDSAGELFF,TGTGCCAGCAGTGTGACAGGGGACTCGGCCGGGGAGCTGTTTTTT,TRBD1,15,TRBJ2-2,few,TRBV6-1